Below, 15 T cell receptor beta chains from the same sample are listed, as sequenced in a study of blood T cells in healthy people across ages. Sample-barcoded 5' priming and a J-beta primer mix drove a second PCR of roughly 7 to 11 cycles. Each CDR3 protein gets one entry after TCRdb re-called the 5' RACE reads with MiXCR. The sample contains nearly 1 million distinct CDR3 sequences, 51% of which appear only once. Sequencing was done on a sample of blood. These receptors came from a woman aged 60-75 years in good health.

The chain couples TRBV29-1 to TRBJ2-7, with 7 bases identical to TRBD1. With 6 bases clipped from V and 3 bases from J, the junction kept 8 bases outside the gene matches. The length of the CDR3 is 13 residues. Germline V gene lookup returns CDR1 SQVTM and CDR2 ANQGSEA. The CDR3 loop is CSVRQGRSYEQYF. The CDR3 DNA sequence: TGCAGCGTAAGACAGGGCCGCAGCTACGAGCAGTACTTC.

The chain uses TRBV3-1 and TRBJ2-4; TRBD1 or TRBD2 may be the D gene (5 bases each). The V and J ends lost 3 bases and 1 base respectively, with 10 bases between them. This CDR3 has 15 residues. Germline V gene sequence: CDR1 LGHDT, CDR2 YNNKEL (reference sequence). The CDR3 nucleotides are TGTGCCAGCAGCCAGGGGACCCCTGCCAAAAACATTCAGTACTTC. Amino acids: CASSQGTPAKNIQYF.

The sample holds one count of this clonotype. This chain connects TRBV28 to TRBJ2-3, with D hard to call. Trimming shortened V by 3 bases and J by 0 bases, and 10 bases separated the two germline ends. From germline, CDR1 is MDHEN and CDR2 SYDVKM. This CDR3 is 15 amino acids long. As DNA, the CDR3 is TGTGCCAGCAGTTTCCAAGCGACTAGCACAGATACGCAGTATTTT. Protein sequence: CASSFQATSTDTQYF.

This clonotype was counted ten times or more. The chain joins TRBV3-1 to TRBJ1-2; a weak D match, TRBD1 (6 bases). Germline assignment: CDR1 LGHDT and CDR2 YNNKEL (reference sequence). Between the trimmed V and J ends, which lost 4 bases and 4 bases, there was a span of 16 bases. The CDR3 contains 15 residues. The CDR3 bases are TGTGCCAGCAGCCTCCGGGACACCTTATTCTATGGCTACACCTTC. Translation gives CASSLRDTLFYGYTF.

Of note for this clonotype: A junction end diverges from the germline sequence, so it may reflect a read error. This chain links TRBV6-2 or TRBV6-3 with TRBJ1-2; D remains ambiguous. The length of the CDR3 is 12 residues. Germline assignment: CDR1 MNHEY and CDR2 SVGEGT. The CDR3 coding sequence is TGCGCCAGCGGTTACGAGGCAGACGGCTACACCTTC. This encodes CASGYEADGYTF.

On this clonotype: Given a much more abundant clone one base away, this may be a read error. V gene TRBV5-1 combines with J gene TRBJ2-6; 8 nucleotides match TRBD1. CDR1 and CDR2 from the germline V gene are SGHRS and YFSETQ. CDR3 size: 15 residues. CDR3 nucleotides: TGCGCCTGCAGCTTGACAGGGGCTGGGGCCAACGTCCTGACTTTC. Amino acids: CACSLTGAGANVLTF. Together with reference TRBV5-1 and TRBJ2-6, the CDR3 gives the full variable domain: KAGVTQTPRYLIKTRGQQVTLSCSPISGHRSVSWYQQTPGQGLQFLFEYFSETQRNKGNFPGRFSGRQFSNSRSEMNVSTLELGDSALYLCACSLTGAGANVLTFGAGSRLTVL.

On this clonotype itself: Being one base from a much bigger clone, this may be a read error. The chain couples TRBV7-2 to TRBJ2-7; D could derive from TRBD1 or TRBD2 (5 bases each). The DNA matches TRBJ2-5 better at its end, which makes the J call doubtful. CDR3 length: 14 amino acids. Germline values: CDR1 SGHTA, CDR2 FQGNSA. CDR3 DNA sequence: TGTGCCAGCAGCTTAGAGGGGAGTGGGGAGACCCAGTACTTC. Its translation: CASSLEGSGETQYF.

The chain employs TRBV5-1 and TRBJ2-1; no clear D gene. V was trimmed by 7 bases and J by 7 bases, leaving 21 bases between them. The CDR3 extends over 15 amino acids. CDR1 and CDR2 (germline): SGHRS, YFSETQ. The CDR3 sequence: CASLPGSINSNEQFF. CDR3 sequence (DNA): TGCGCCAGCCTCCCTGGCAGTATTAATAGTAATGAGCAGTTCTTC.

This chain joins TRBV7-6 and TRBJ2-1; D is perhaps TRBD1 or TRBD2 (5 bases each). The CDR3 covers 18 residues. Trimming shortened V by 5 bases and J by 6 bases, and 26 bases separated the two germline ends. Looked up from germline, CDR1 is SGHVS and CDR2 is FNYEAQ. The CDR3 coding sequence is TGTGCCAGCAGCCTCGGGGCAGCCGACTACGCGATCGTCAATGAGCAGTTCTTC. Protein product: CASSLGAADYAIVNEQFF. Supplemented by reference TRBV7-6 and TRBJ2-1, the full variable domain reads GAGVSQSPRYKVTKRGQDVALRCDPISGHVSLYWYRQALGQGPEFLTYFNYEAQQDKSGLPNDRFSAERPEGSISTLTIQRTEQRDSAMYRCASSLGAADYAIVNEQFFGPGTRLTVL.

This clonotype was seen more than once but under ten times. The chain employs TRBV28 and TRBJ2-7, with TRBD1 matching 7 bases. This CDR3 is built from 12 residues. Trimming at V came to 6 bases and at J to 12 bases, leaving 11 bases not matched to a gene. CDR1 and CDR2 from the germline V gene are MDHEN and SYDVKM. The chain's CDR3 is CASRSAQGVVYF. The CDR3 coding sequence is TGTGCCAGCAGGTCCGCTCAGGGGGTGGTGTACTTC.

CDR3 sequence (DNA): TGTGCCAGCACGGTCGCGGTCCAGGAGACCCAGTACTTC. Protein sequence: CASTVAVQETQYF. The chain employs TRBV6-5 and TRBJ2-5; D is unresolved. From germline, CDR1 is MNHEY and CDR2 SVGAGI. There are 13 residues in the CDR3. V lost 7 bases, J lost 5 bases, and 14 bases lay in between.

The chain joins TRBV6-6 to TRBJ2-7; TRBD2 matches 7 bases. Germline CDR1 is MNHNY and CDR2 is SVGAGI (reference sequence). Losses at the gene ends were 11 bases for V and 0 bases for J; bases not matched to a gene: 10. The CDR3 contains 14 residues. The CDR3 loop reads CASQKLASSYEQYF. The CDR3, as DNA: TGTGCCTCCCAGAAACTAGCGAGCTCCTACGAGCAGTACTTC.

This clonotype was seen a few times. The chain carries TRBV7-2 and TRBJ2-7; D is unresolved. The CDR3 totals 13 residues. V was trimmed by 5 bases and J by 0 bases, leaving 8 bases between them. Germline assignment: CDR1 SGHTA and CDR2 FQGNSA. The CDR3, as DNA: TGTGCCAGCAGCCGGAGCGCCTCCTACGAGCAGTACTTC. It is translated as CASSRSASYEQYF.

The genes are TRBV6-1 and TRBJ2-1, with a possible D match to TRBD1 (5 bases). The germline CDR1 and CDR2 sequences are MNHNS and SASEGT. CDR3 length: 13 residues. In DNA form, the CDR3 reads TGTGACAAGACAGACACGGCTTACAATGAGCAGTTCTTC. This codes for CDKTDTAYNEQFF.

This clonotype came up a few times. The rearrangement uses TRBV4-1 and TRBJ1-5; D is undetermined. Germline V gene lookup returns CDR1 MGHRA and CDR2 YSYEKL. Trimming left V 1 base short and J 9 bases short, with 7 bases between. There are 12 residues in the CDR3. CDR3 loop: CASSQAVGPQHF. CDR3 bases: TGCGCCAGCAGCCAAGCTGTGGGGCCCCAGCATTTT.